This TCR beta chain was identified in a study of blood T cell repertoires in COVID-19. Clones were sequenced by immunoSEQ multiplex PCR, and TCRdb holds only the in-frame ones, with some missing. The profile shows 45,000 to 55,000 clones, about 86% of them singletons. Per germline, CDR1 SGHTS and CDR2 YDEGEE. The junction had 4 bases not matched to a gene; V was cut back by 0 bases and J by 6 bases. CDR3 size: 14 residues. Source material: peripheral blood. This sequence originates from a man aged 70-80 years with active COVID-19. The J gene is TRBJ1-2, the V gene TRBV5-8, with 8 bases fitting TRBD1. The CDR3 DNA follows: TGTGCCAGCAGCTTGGGGACAGGGTATAATGGCTACACCTTC. Translating it yields CASSLGTGYNGYTF.